Presented here are 19 T cell receptor beta chains from one specimen sequenced in a study of T-cell reconstitution after alpha-beta-depleted transplantation in children. It was with unique molecular identifiers that the TCRbeta library was prepared. Using its own MiXCR run on the PCR reads, TCRdb lists one record per CDR3 protein. The sample includes 350,000 to 500,000 distinct CDR3 sequences, about 40% of them seen just once. The specimen comprised PBMCs, sampled before TCRalphabeta/CD19-depleted stem cell transplant. These receptors were collected from a girl aged 2-10 years with aplastic anemia, due to receive a stem cell transplant.

There are a few counts of this clonotype. V and J are TRBV6-1 and TRBJ2-3; 7 bases match TRBD2. J was trimmed by 0 bases and V by 6 bases; bases with no gene match: 12. Germline V CDR1 and CDR2: MNHNS, SASEGT. The CDR3 extends over 17 amino acids. The CDR3 region is CASSPHQSGVSTDTQYF. CDR3 nucleotide sequence: TGTGCCAGCAGCCCACACCAGAGCGGGGTGAGCACAGATACGCAGTATTTT.

The J gene is TRBJ2-1, the V gene TRBV7-2, with 8 positions matching TRBD2. V lost 0 bases to trimming and J lost 5 bases; unmatched junction nucleotides: 9. Germline CDR1 is SGHTA and CDR2 is FQGNSA. CDR3 length: 17 residues. CDR3 sequence reads: CASSLAREAGAHNEQFF. CDR3 sequence (DNA): TGTGCCAGCAGCTTAGCCCGTGAAGCGGGGGCCCACAATGAGCAGTTCTTC. Complete variable domain (other parts from reference TRBV7-2 and TRBJ2-1): GAGVSQSPSNKVTEKGKDVELRCDPISGHTALYWYRQSLGQGLEFLIYFQGNSAPDKSGLPSDRFSAERTGGSVSTLTIQRTQQEDSAVYLCASSLAREAGAHNEQFFGPGTRLTVL.

DNA of the CDR3: TGTGCCAGCAGCTCAGACAGGCATGAGCCCCAGCATTTT. As protein: CASSSDRHEPQHF. The V gene is TRBV7-8, the J gene TRBJ1-5; D may be TRBD1 (6 bases). From germline, CDR1 is SGHVS and CDR2 FQNEAQ. The CDR3 contains 13 residues. Deletions cut 4 bases from V and 8 bases from J, with 12 bases between.

This chain links TRBV12-3 or TRBV12-4 with TRBJ2-3, with 7 bases matching TRBD1. With V trimmed by 6 bases and J by 0 bases, 6 bases remained unmatched. The length of the CDR3 is 15 residues. The CDR3 nucleotides read TGTGCCAGCAGCGGACAGGAAACCAGCACAGATACGCAGTATTTT. This encodes CASSGQETSTDTQYF.

In its sample, this clonotype was seen a few times. The rearrangement joins TRBV5-5 to TRBJ2-1, with 9 bases aligning to TRBD1. The trim removed 2 bases at V and 2 bases at J, leaving 5 bases unmatched. CDR3 length: 16 residues. From germline, CDR1 is SGHKS and CDR2 YYEKEE (reference sequence). CDR3 coding DNA: TGTGCCAGCAGCTTTCTCCGGGACAGGGCCTACAATGAGCAGTTCTTC. This sequence encodes CASSFLRDRAYNEQFF.

This clonotype was seen at least ten times. CDR3 loop: CASSQGSGANVLTF. The CDR3 DNA reads as TGTGCCAGCAGCCAAGGGTCCGGGGCCAACGTCCTGACTTTC. This chain links TRBV14 with TRBJ2-6, with D hard to call. CDR1 is SGHDN and CDR2 is FVKESK in the germline V gene. The germline V and J ends were trimmed by 1 base and 4 bases, with 5 bases remaining between them. The CDR3 runs 14 residues.

The CDR3 spells CASSPWTGLVNTEAFF. CDR3 nucleotides: TGTGCCAGCAGCCCTTGGACAGGGCTGGTGAACACTGAAGCTTTCTTT. The chain links TRBV7-2 to TRBJ1-1; 8 bases line up with TRBD1. After removal of 5 bases from V and 0 bases from J, the junction contained 8 bases not matched to a gene. The germline CDR1 and CDR2 sequences are SGHTA and FQGNSA. The CDR3 consists of 16 residues. The variable domain in full, completed from reference TRBV7-2 and TRBJ1-1, reads GAGVSQSPSNKVTEKGKDVELRCDPISGHTALYWYRQSLGQGLEFLIYFQGNSAPDKSGLPSDRFSAERTGGSVSTLTIQRTQQEDSAVYLCASSPWTGLVNTEAFFGQGTRLTVV.

This clonotype came up a few times. The chain is built from TRBV28 and TRBJ1-5; no reliable D call. This CDR3 has 15 amino acids. Trimming took 5 bases from V and 6 from J, leaving 17 bases between them. Germline CDR1 MDHEN, CDR2 SYDVKM. The CDR3 is CASSPRVPIGQPQHF. CDR3 nucleotide sequence: TGTGCCAGCAGTCCGAGGGTCCCCATCGGTCAGCCCCAGCATTTT.

This chain joins TRBV6-5 and TRBJ2-3, with D tentatively TRBD1 (6 bases). Germline assignment: CDR1 MNHEY and CDR2 SVGAGI. The CDR3 sequence is 13 residues long. V dropped 6 bases and J dropped 6 bases, with 13 bases sitting between them. This chain's CDR3 is CASSSSRGDTQYF. Written as DNA, the CDR3 is TGTGCCAGCAGCTCCTCCAGGGGTGATACGCAGTATTTT.

This chain joins TRBV5-1 and TRBJ2-6; D ambiguous. V was shortened by 0 bases and J by 2 bases, with 3 bases between the two germline ends. This CDR3 comprises 14 residues. In germline, CDR1 is SGHRS, CDR2 YFSETQ. As DNA, the CDR3 is TGCGCCAGCAGCTTGGATGCTGGGGCCAACGTCCTGACTTTC. Protein: CASSLDAGANVLTF.

The table lists this clonotype with a few counts. This chain uses TRBV5-5 with TRBJ1-2, with a weak D call TRBD1 (6 bases). Germline V gene sequence: CDR1 SGHKS, CDR2 YYEKEE (reference sequence). This CDR3 is 16 amino acids long. V lost 3 bases and J 3 bases, leaving 18 bases between the germline ends. CDR3 amino acids: CASSSLQAWGHYGYTF. CDR3 bases: TGTGCCAGCAGCTCACTACAGGCCTGGGGGCACTATGGCTACACCTTC. The full variable domain, rest sourced from reference TRBV5-5 and TRBJ1-2, is DAGVTQSPTHLIKTRGQQVTLRCSPISGHKSVSWYQQVLGQGPQFIFQYYEKEERGRGNFPDRFSARQFPNYSSELNVNALLLGDSALYLCASSSLQAWGHYGYTFGSGTRLTVV.

This clonotype occurred many times. V and J are TRBV5-5 and TRBJ1-5; 9 nucleotides agree with TRBD1. Germline values: CDR1 SGHKS, CDR2 YYEKEE (reference sequence). The CDR3 loop spans 16 amino acids. Unmatched junction bases numbered 4, after V lost 1 base and J lost 2 bases. CDR3 residues: CASSLNRGLGNQPQHF. DNA for the CDR3: TGTGCCAGCAGCTTGAACAGGGGGCTAGGCAATCAGCCCCAGCATTTT.

This clonotype appeared a few times. The rearrangement joins TRBV7-7 to TRBJ2-5, with a possible D match to TRBD2 (6 bases). CDR1 and CDR2 from the germline V gene are SSHAT and FNYEAQ (reference sequence). There are 16 residues in the CDR3. Between the trimmed V and J ends, which lost 3 bases and 2 bases, there was a span of 16 bases. CDR3 amino acids: CASSFGGASGQETQYF. CDR3 DNA: TGTGCCAGCAGCTTCGGAGGGGCTAGTGGACAAGAGACCCAGTACTTC.

This chain uses TRBV7-2 with TRBJ2-3, with D possibly being TRBD2 (5 bases). The CDR3 consists of 17 residues. Germline V gene sequence: CDR1 SGHTA, CDR2 FQGNSA. Trimming removed 1 base from V and 3 bases from J, with 17 bases in between. In DNA, the CDR3 is TGTGCCAGCAGCTTAGTCCCCCGTCGCCGGGGTACAGATACGCAGTATTTT. It translates to CASSLVPRRRGTDTQYF.

The V and J genes are TRBV25-1 and TRBJ1-1; tentatively, D is TRBD1 (5 bases). Germline assignment: CDR1 MGHDK and CDR2 SYGVNS. CDR3 size: 14 residues. V lost 3 bases, J lost 4 bases, and 12 bases lay in between. The CDR3 coding sequence is TGTGCCAGCAGTGAGCTCGGGGGGAGCACTGAAGCTTTCTTT. This sequence encodes CASSELGGSTEAFF.

This chain connects TRBV29-1 to TRBJ2-7; D remains unclear. V gave up 8 bases and J gave up 4 bases, with 15 bases separating them. CDR1 SQVTM and CDR2 ANQGSEA come from the germline V gene. The CDR3 is 12 amino acids. CDR3 bases: TGCAGCCCCACCCGGGCCTTTTACGAGCAGTACTTC. Translated, it gives CSPTRAFYEQYF.

V is TRBV24-1 and J is TRBJ2-2; D possibly corresponds to TRBD2 (5 bases). The CDR3 consists of 13 residues. Germline V lookup: CDR1 KGHDR, CDR2 SFDVKD. V dropped 5 bases and J dropped 3 bases, with 6 bases sitting between them. CDR3: CATSGGDTGELFF. Written as DNA, the CDR3 is TGTGCCACCAGTGGGGGAGACACCGGGGAGCTGTTTTTT.

The chain uses TRBV7-9 and TRBJ1-1; 8 bases fit TRBD1. This CDR3 is 14 amino acids long. Germline-derived CDR1 and CDR2 are SEHNR and FQNEAQ (reference sequence). The junction had 12 bases not matched to a gene; V was cut back by 6 bases and J by 9 bases. The CDR3 DNA is TGTGCCAGCAGGTTCGACAGGGGAAAGGTCCAAGCTTTCTTT. Amino acid sequence: CASRFDRGKVQAFF.

This clonotype has at least ten counts. At one end the junction does not follow the germline gene, possibly because of a read error. The rearrangement uses TRBV5-1 and TRBJ2-7; 7 nucleotides align to TRBD2. Germline CDR1 SGHRS, CDR2 YFSETQ. The length of the CDR3 is 14 residues. The CDR3 DNA reads TGTGCCAGCAGTTTAGGCGGGAGCTCCTACGAGCAGTACTTC. Amino acid sequence: CASSLGGSSYEQYF.